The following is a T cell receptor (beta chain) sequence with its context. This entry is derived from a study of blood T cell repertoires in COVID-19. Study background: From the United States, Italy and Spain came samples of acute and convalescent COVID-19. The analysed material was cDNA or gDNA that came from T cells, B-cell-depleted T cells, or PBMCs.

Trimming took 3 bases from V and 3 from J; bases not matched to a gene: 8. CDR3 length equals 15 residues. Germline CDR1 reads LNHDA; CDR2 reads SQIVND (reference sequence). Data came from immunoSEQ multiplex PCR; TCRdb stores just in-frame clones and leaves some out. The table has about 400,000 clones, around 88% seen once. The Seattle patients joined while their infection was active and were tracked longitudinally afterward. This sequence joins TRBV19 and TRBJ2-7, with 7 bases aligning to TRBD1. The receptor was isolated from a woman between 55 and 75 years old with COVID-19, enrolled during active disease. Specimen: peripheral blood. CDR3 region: CASSIGDSGFYEQYF. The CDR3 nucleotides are TGTGCCAGTAGTATTGGGGACAGTGGTTTCTACGAGCAGTACTTC.